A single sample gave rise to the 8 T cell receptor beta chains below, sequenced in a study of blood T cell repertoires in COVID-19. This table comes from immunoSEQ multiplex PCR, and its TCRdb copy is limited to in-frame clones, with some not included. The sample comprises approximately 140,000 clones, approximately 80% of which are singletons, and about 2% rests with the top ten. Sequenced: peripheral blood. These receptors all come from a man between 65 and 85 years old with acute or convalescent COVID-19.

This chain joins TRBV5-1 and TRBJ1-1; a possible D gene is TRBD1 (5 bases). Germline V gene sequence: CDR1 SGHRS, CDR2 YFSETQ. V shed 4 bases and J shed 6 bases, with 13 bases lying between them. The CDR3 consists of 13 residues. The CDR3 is CASSITGEAEAFF. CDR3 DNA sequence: TGCGCCAGCAGCATTACAGGTGAGGCTGAAGCTTTCTTT.

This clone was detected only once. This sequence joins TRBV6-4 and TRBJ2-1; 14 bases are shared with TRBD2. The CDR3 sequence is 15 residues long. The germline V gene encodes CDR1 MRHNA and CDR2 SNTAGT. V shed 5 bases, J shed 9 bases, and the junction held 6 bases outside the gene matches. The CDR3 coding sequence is TGTGCCAGCAGTTCGCTGACTAGCGGGAGGGGTGAGCAGTTCTTC. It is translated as CASSSLTSGRGEQFF.

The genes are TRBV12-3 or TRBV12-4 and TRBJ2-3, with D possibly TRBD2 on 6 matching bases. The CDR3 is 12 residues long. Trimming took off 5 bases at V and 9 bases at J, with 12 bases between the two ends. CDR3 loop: CASSALRETQYF. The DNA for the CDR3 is TGTGCCAGCAGTGCATTACGGGAGACGCAGTATTTT.

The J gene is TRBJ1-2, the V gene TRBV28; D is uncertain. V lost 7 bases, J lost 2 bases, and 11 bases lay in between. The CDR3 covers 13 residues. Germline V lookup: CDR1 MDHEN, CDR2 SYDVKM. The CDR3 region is CASIPAANYGYTF. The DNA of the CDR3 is TGTGCCAGCATCCCGGCAGCGAACTATGGCTACACCTTC.

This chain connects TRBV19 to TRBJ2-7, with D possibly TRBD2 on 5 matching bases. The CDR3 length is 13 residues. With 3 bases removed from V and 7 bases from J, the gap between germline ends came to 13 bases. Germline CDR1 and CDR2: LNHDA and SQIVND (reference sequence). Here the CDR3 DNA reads TGTGCCAGTAGTATGGAGTTAGCGAGAGAGCAGTACTTC. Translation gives CASSMELAREQYF.

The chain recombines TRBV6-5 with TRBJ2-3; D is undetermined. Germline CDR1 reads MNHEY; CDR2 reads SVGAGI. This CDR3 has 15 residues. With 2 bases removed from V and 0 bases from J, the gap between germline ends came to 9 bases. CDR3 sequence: CASSYKTGSTDTQYF. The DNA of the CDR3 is TGTGCCAGCAGTTACAAGACTGGTAGCACAGATACGCAGTATTTT.

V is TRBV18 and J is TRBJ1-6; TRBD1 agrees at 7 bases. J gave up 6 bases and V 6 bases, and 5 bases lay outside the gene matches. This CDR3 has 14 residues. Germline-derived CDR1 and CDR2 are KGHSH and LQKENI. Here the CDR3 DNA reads TGTGCCAGCTCTCCCGGGACAGCTAATTCACCCCTCCACTTT. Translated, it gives CASSPGTANSPLHF.

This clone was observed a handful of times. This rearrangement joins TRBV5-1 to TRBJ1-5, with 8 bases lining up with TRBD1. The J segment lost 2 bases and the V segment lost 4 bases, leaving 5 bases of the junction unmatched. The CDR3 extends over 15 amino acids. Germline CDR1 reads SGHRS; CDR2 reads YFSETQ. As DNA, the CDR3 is TGCGCCAGCAGCCTGACAGGGGCCGGCAATCAGCCCCAGCATTTT. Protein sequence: CASSLTGAGNQPQHF.